The entry that follows covers one TCR beta chain sequence. One junction end does not reproduce the germline sequence, and a read error may be involved. The entry originates in a study of cytomegalovirus exposure and HLA in healthy donors. It was with 60 Vbeta and 13 Jbeta primers that the PCR ran. Repertoires were generated with immunoSEQ multiplex PCR, while TCRdb's copy carries only in-frame clones and drops some. The table shows about 190,000 clones, with about 81% occurring only once. Germline V gene sequence: CDR1 SEHNR, CDR2 FQNEAQ (reference sequence). The CDR3 consists of 16 residues. Healthy people donating bone marrow made up the donors.

The source material was PBMCs. The clonotype originates from a man aged 18 to 30 in good health and CMV-seronegative. The V gene is TRBV7-9, the J gene TRBJ2-1, with 13 bases aligning to TRBD2. The CDR3 bases are TGTTCCAGCACCTCATCGGGACTAGCGGGATACAATGAGCAGTTCTTC. It encodes CSSTSSGLAGYNEQFF.